Following are 24 T cell receptor beta chains from one sample sequenced in a study of early T cells in non-severe SARS-CoV-2 infection. TCRdb ran MiXCR on the 5' RACE reads and lists one entry per CDR3 protein. The data hold about 50,000 distinct CDR3 sequences, with approximately 8.5% observed a single time. Sample: whole blood. The receptors derive from an adult who was a healthcare worker with PCR-confirmed SARS-CoV-2 infection or an uninfected control (not recorded which).

This clonotype has ten or more counts. J is TRBJ2-5 and V is TRBV28; TRBD1 aligns across 9 bases. CDR1 is MDHEN, CDR2 SYDVKM, per germline. Unmatched junction bases numbered 2, after V lost 8 bases and J lost 4 bases. CDR3 length equals 12 residues. CDR3 DNA sequence: TGTGCCAGCCAACAGGGGGCAGAGACCCAGTACTTC. It encodes CASQQGAETQYF.

CDR3 in DNA: TGCGCCAGCAGCCAAGAGTCTGGCGGGAGGGCCACAGATACGCAGTATTTT. Residues: CASSQESGGRATDTQYF. The chain is built from TRBV4-3 and TRBJ2-3, with TRBD2 identical over 9 bases. Germline V gives CDR1 LGHNA, CDR2 YSLEER. Trimming removed 0 bases from V and 2 bases from J; junction bases left unmatched: 6. CDR3 length: 17 amino acids.

This clonotype was detected ten times or more. The rearrangement joins TRBV24-1 to TRBJ2-3; the D gene is possibly TRBD2 (6 bases). CDR1 and CDR2 (germline): KGHDR, SFDVKD. Between the trimmed V and J ends, which lost 5 bases and 1 base, there was a span of 15 bases. This CDR3 is 16 amino acids long. CDR3 coding DNA: TGTGCCACCAGTGGGAGGGCGATACACCGCACAGATACGCAGTATTTT. It encodes CATSGRAIHRTDTQYF.

The chain has TRBV28 and TRBJ2-3, with TRBD1 as a possible D gene (6 bases). This CDR3 has 14 amino acids. Germline loops: CDR1 MDHEN, CDR2 SYDVKM. V dropped 3 bases and J dropped 6 bases, with 13 bases sitting between them. Here the CDR3 reads CASSFSQGGDTQYF. Here the CDR3 DNA reads TGTGCCAGCAGTTTTTCACAGGGTGGGGATACGCAGTATTTT.

This clonotype was seen at least ten times. The CDR3 DNA is TGTGCCAGTAGTATCCCGGGACAGGGGGCGAGAGCCCAGTACTTC. Its translation: CASSIPGQGARAQYF. J is TRBJ2-5 and V is TRBV19; 12 nucleotides agree with TRBD1. The CDR3 spans 15 residues. The V segment lost 3 bases and the J segment 9 bases; nucleotides outside the gene matches: 8. Germline V gene data show CDR1 as LNHDA and CDR2 as SQIVND (reference sequence). Looking up the rest from reference TRBV19 and TRBJ2-5 gives the full variable domain: DGGITQSPKYLFRKEGQNVTLSCEQNLNHDAMYWYRQDPGQGLRLIYYSQIVNDFQKGDIAEGYSVSREKKESFPLTVTSAQKNPTAFYLCASSIPGQGARAQYFGPGTRLLVL.

This clonotype appeared a few times. The V call is TRBV4-2, the J call TRBJ2-2, with D possibly TRBD2 on 6 matching bases. V was clipped by 3 bases and J by 1 base, with 9 bases between them. CDR1 and CDR2 (germline): LGHNA, YNFKEQ. The CDR3 has 15 amino acids. Here the CDR3 reads CASSQGGVNTGELFF. The CDR3 nucleotides are TGTGCCAGCAGCCAGGGCGGGGTGAACACCGGGGAGCTGTTTTTT.

This clonotype was recorded a few times. The gene calls are TRBV9 and TRBJ2-7, with no clear D. V was cut by 3 bases and J by 6 bases, with 19 bases left in between. In germline, CDR1 is SGDLS, CDR2 YYNGEE. This CDR3 is 15 amino acids long. CDR3: CASSGLSGHSGEQYF. The CDR3 DNA follows: TGTGCCAGCAGCGGGCTATCTGGCCACTCGGGCGAGCAGTACTTC.

This rearrangement joins TRBV7-3 to TRBJ2-2; D is unclear. Germline V gene data show CDR1 as SGHTA and CDR2 as FQGTGA. V dropped 5 bases and J dropped 3 bases, with 10 bases sitting between them. The CDR3 consists of 14 residues. CDR3 protein: CASSPKLHTGELFF. The CDR3 DNA sequence: TGTGCCAGCAGCCCAAAACTACACACCGGGGAGCTGTTTTTT.

The rearrangement links TRBV7-2 to TRBJ2-1; 7 bases align to TRBD1. The V gene end was trimmed by 6 bases and the J gene end by 1 base; junction bases not matched to a gene: 3. This CDR3 is 14 amino acids long. From germline, CDR1 is SGHTA and CDR2 FQGNSA. This CDR3 is CASRPTGSYNEQFF. In DNA form, the CDR3 reads TGTGCCAGCAGACCGACAGGGTCCTACAATGAGCAGTTCTTC.

This clonotype was seen only a few times. V usage is TRBV27 and J usage is TRBJ2-7; TRBD1 matches 9 bases. The V and J ends lost 0 bases and 3 bases, in that order; junction bases with no gene match: 3. In germline, CDR1 is MNHEY, CDR2 SMNVEV (reference sequence). The CDR3 spans 15 residues. The CDR3 DNA reads as TGTGCCAGCAGTTTATCTGACAGGGGGGTCTACGAGCAGTACTTC. Residues: CASSLSDRGVYEQYF.

With regard to this clonotype: Possible read error: a much larger clone is one base away. The CDR3: CASSLRTGAPYEQYF. The CDR3 coding sequence is TGTGCCAGCAGCCTAAGGACAGGAGCGCCCTACGAGCAGTACTTC. The J gene is TRBJ2-7, the V gene TRBV7-8, with 7 bases identical to TRBD1. Germline CDR1 reads SGHVS; CDR2 reads FQNEAQ. With V trimmed by 5 bases and J by 2 bases, 9 bases remained unmatched. This CDR3 is built from 15 residues. The variable domain in full, with the rest retrieved from reference TRBV7-8 and TRBJ2-7, is GAGVSQSPRYKVAKRGQDVALRCDPISGHVSLFWYQQALGQGPEFLTYFQNEAQLDKSGLPSDRFFAERPEGSVSTLKIQRTQQEDSAVYLCASSLRTGAPYEQYFGPGTRLTVT.

Ten or more counts support this clonotype. The chain uses TRBV24-1 and TRBJ2-7, with D possibly TRBD2 on 5 matching bases. The length of the CDR3 is 16 residues. Germline lookup yields CDR1 KGHDR and CDR2 SFDVKD. Trimming left V 4 bases short and J 0 bases short, with 15 bases between. CDR3 in amino acids: CATSETPGRASYEQYF. CDR3 DNA: TGTGCCACCAGTGAGACGCCGGGGAGAGCCTCCTACGAGCAGTACTTC.

This clonotype was seen repeatedly, ten times or more. The chain links TRBV6-6 to TRBJ1-2; 7 bases are a match to TRBD1. V lost 2 bases, J lost 3 bases, and 3 bases stayed unmatched. Per germline, CDR1 MNHNY and CDR2 SVGAGI (reference sequence). CDR3 length: 14 amino acids. The CDR3, as DNA: TGTGCCAGCAGTTACAGGGGGCTTGACTATGGCTACACCTTC. This gives the protein CASSYRGLDYGYTF.

This clonotype was seen a few times. J is TRBJ2-1 and V is TRBV29-1, with 7 positions matching TRBD2. The CDR3 is 13 amino acids. Germline-derived CDR1 and CDR2 are SQVTM and ANQGSEA. V was pared by 4 bases and J by 6 bases, with 6 bases of the junction left unmatched. CDR3 in amino acids: CSVAGGESNEQFF. CDR3 coding DNA: TGCAGCGTTGCTGGGGGGGAGAGCAATGAGCAGTTCTTC.

The CDR3 here is CSAGTHTGELFF. For the CDR3, the DNA is TGCAGCGCAGGGACACACACCGGGGAGCTGTTTTTT. V gene TRBV29-1 combines with J gene TRBJ2-2; D perhaps matches TRBD1 (6 bases). Germline lookup yields CDR1 SQVTM and CDR2 ANQGSEA. The CDR3 contains 12 residues. V was cut by 7 bases and J by 3 bases, with 9 bases left in between.

This clonotype showed up just a few times. V is TRBV29-1 and J is TRBJ1-1, with D unresolved. The germline V gene encodes CDR1 SQVTM and CDR2 ANQGSEA. This CDR3 region has 11 residues. Between the trimmed V and J ends, which lost 3 bases and 10 bases, there was a span of 12 bases. CDR3 amino acids: CSVDSAVSAFF. CDR3 nucleotide sequence: TGCAGCGTTGATTCGGCAGTATCAGCTTTCTTT.

This clonotype was seen ten or more times. The junction departs from the called germline gene at one end, perhaps through a read error. V gene TRBV20-1 combines with J gene TRBJ2-1; TRBD2 agrees at 8 bases. The CDR3 sequence is 15 residues long. Germline loops: CDR1 DFQATT, CDR2 SNEGSKA (reference sequence). CDR3 protein: CSARDNELAVNEQFF. The CDR3 DNA is TGCAGTGCCAGAGACAACGAACTAGCGGTCAATGAGCAGTTCTTC.

This clonotype was observed at least ten times. This chain links TRBV7-2 with TRBJ2-7, with unresolved D. CDR1 and CDR2 from the germline V gene are SGHTA and FQGNSA. This CDR3 region has 13 residues. V lost 4 bases to trimming and J lost 7 bases, with 14 bases between them. The CDR3 protein is CASSYGVNREQYF. The CDR3 DNA sequence: TGTGCCAGCAGCTATGGCGTAAATAGGGAGCAGTACTTC.

There are many counts of this clonotype. The CDR3 DNA follows: TGTGCCAGCAGTGTTATCCGGGACCACTATGGCTACACCTTC. This gives the protein CASSVIRDHYGYTF. The chain recombines TRBV2 with TRBJ1-2; D possibly corresponds to TRBD1 (5 bases). Germline-derived CDR1 and CDR2 are SNHLY and FYNNEI. The CDR3 covers 14 residues. V was trimmed by 4 bases and J by 3 bases, leaving 12 bases between them. Based on the CDR3 plus reference TRBV2 and TRBJ1-2, the full variable domain is EPEVTQTPSHQVTQMGQEVILRCVPISNHLYFYWYRQILGQKVEFLVSFYNNEISEKSEIFDDQFSVERPDGSNFTLKIRSTKLEDSAMYFCASSVIRDHYGYTFGSGTRLTVV.

This clonotype occurred many times. The chain carries TRBV28 and TRBJ2-5; 7 bases match TRBD2. V was pared by 5 bases and J by 7 bases, with 13 bases of the junction left unmatched. This CDR3 is built from 15 residues. CDR1 is MDHEN and CDR2 is SYDVKM in the germline V gene. CDR3 DNA sequence: TGTGCCAGCAGTCCTCCCGGGACTACAATACGGACCCAGTACTTC. Residues: CASSPPGTTIRTQYF.

The genes are TRBV2 and TRBJ2-1, with 10 bases aligning to TRBD2. The trim removed 2 bases at V and 0 bases at J, leaving 4 bases unmatched. Germline V gene sequence: CDR1 SNHLY, CDR2 FYNNEI. The CDR3 runs to 17 residues. The CDR3, as DNA: TGTGCCAGCAGTGAATTGGCTAGCGGGAGCTCCTACAATGAGCAGTTCTTC. Its protein product is CASSELASGSSYNEQFF.

This clonotype came up a few times. The chain recombines TRBV18 with TRBJ2-2; 11 nucleotides align to TRBD2. In germline, CDR1 is KGHSH, CDR2 LQKENI. There are 16 residues in the CDR3. Germline trimming cut 2 bases from V and 6 bases from J; bases unmatched to any gene: 5. The CDR3 loop is CASSPVLAGGPGELFF. The CDR3 nucleotides are TGTGCCAGCTCACCAGTCCTAGCGGGAGGTCCCGGGGAGCTGTTTTTT.

This clonotype was recorded at least ten times. The rearrangement links TRBV7-2 to TRBJ1-2, with TRBD1 matching over 9 bases. V lost 5 bases and J lost 3; bases outside the gene matches: 7. Germline V gene data show CDR1 as SGHTA and CDR2 as FQGNSA. The CDR3 loop spans 15 amino acids. The CDR3 region is CASSPGTGPHYGYTF. Written as DNA, the CDR3 is TGTGCCAGCAGCCCTGGGACAGGGCCTCACTATGGCTACACCTTC.

This clonotype was detected many times. An end of the junction does not agree with germline; a read error may underlie this. The V gene is TRBV7-9, the J gene TRBJ2-7, with 9 positions matching TRBD2. The germline V gene encodes CDR1 SEHNR and CDR2 FQNEAQ (reference sequence). There are 14 residues in the CDR3. The CDR3 loop is CASSLAGTSYEQYF. In nucleotides, the CDR3 is TGTGCCAGCAGCCTAGCGGGAACCTCCTACGAGCAGTACTTC.